These T cell receptor beta chains were read from a single sample in a study of early T cells in non-severe SARS-CoV-2 infection. TCRdb recomputed calls from the 5' RACE reads with MiXCR, one row per CDR3 protein. The sample records some 54,000 distinct CDR3 sequences, 10% being singletons. Sequenced sample: whole blood. The receptors derive from an adult who was a healthcare worker with PCR-confirmed SARS-CoV-2 infection or an uninfected control (not recorded which). CDR3s include the opening cysteine and the closing phenylalanine or tryptophan. A D gene is named only where the DNA matches it firmly. The size of a clone is reported for some rows only, either as once, few or many, or as a class for expanded clones.

v_call	j_call	d_call	clone_size	cdr3_nt	cdr3_aa
TRBV7-2	TRBJ1-2	TRBD1	many	TGTGCCAGCAGCTCGGACAGGGTCTATGGCTACACCTTC	CASSSDRVYGYTF
TRBV5-1	TRBJ2-1	NA	few	TGCGCCAGCAGCCCCGAGACTAGCTCCTACAATGAGCAGTTCTTC	CASSPETSSYNEQFF
TRBV12-3/TRBV12-4	TRBJ2-3	TRBD1	NA	TGTGCCAGCAGTCCACGGGACAGGAACACAGATACGCAGTATTTT	CASSPRDRNTDTQYF
TRBV10-3	TRBJ2-1	NA	NA	TGTGCCATCAGTGAGTCGGGCTACAATGAGCAGTTCTTC	CAISESGYNEQFF
TRBV7-8	TRBJ2-3	TRBD2	NA	TGTGCCAGCAGCTTAGTCCCTAGCGGGAGGGCAGATACGCAGTATTTT	CASSLVPSGRADTQYF
TRBV21-1	TRBJ2-1	NA	NA	TGTGCCAGCAGCAGGCCGGGACTAGTCTACAATGAGCAGTTCTTC	CASSRPGLVYNEQFF
TRBV4-1	TRBJ1-1	NA	NA	TGCGCCAGCAGATTTTATTTGGAGAGACCGAACACTGAAGCTTTCTTT	CASRFYLERPNTEAFF
TRBV14	TRBJ1-1	NA	once	TGTGCCAGCAGCTTGGAGCAGGGATATGAAGCTTTCTTT	CASSLEQGYEAFF
TRBV6-5	TRBJ2-3	NA	many	TGTGCCAGCAGTCGCCCCCATGAGGATACGCAGTATTTT	CASSRPHEDTQYF
TRBV11-2	TRBJ2-5	TRBD2	few	TGTGCCAGCAGCTTAGGGGGACTAGCGGGGTACCAAGAGACCCAGTACTTC	CASSLGGLAGYQETQYF
TRBV5-1	TRBJ1-2	TRBD1	many	TGCGCCAGCAGCTTGGGGGACAGTTTAACTGGCTACACCTTC	CASSLGDSLTGYTF
TRBV11-3	TRBJ2-1	NA	NA	TGTGCCAGCAGCTCCAGGGCCGGGAACGAGCAGTTCTTC	CASSSRAGNEQFF
TRBV5-6	TRBJ2-1	TRBD2	many	TGTGCCAGCAGCTTTGACCTAGCGGGAGGTGAGCAGTTCTTC	CASSFDLAGGEQFF
TRBV12-3/TRBV12-4	TRBJ2-1	TRBD1	many	TGTGCCAGCAGTTCCCTGGACAGGGACTATGAGCAGTTCTTC	CASSSLDRDYEQFF
TRBV24-1	TRBJ2-1	TRBD2	many	TGTGCCACCAGTGATTCGGCAAAGACTAGCGGAGACTACAATGAGCAGTTCTTC	CATSDSAKTSGDYNEQFF
TRBV18	TRBJ2-3	NA	few	TGTGCCAGCTCACCGATTGGACACAGCACAGATACGCAGTATTTT	CASSPIGHSTDTQYF
TRBV30	TRBJ1-4	NA	many	TGTGCCTGGAGTGTAAATCATGAAAAACTGTTTTTT	CAWSVNHEKLFF
TRBV20-1	TRBJ2-1	TRBD2	few	TGCAGTGCTAGAGTGGGGCTAGCGGGTGATTACAATGAGCAGTTCTTC	CSARVGLAGDYNEQFF
TRBV3-1	TRBJ2-7	TRBD2	NA	TGTGCCAGCAGCCAACCTAGCGGGATCTCCTACGAGCAGTACTTC	CASSQPSGISYEQYF
TRBV30	TRBJ2-2	NA	many	TGTGCCTGGAGTGTACTAGGGGGCGGGGAGCTGTTTTTT	CAWSVLGGGELFF
TRBV5-1	TRBJ1-5	NA	many	TGCGCCAGCAGCTTGACCGGGAAGACCAATCAGCCCCAGCATTTT	CASSLTGKTNQPQHF
TRBV28	TRBJ1-5	NA	few	TGTGCCAGCAGTTCGGCGGGGGCGCCTCAGCCCCAGCATTTT	CASSSAGAPQPQHF
TRBV20-1	TRBJ2-5	NA	many	TGCAGTGCCGACTCGCCCGGATACGAGACCCAGCACTTC	CSADSPGYETQHF
TRBV20-1	TRBJ2-7	TRBD1	NA	TGCAGTGCCCCGCCGCCCCTTACAGGGGACGAGCAGTACTTC	CSAPPPLTGDEQYF
TRBV7-8	TRBJ2-3	TRBD2	many	TGTGCCAGCAGCTTAGTATCTAGCGGGAGGTATACCACAGATACGCAGTATTTT	CASSLVSSGRYTTDTQYF
TRBV10-3	TRBJ1-2	TRBD1	many	TGTGCCATCAGACCCGGGACAGGGGTCTTCGGCTACACCTTC	CAIRPGTGVFGYTF
TRBV7-2	TRBJ1-5	NA	few	TGTGCCAGCAGCTTAGATAGTCAGCCCCAGCATTTT	CASSLDSQPQHF
TRBV27	TRBJ2-4	TRBD1	many	TGTGCCAGCAGTCCCGGCCTGGGGACAGGGGCTGGGTTAGCCAAAAACATTCAGTACTTC	CASSPGLGTGAGLAKNIQYF
TRBV12-3/TRBV12-4	TRBJ1-2	NA	few	TGTGCCAGCAGTTTTCAGTCAAACTATGGCTACACCTTC	CASSFQSNYGYTF
TRBV5-1	TRBJ2-7	NA	few	TGCGCCAGCAGCTACACCGGACTCTACGAGCAGTACTTC	CASSYTGLYEQYF
TRBV20-1	TRBJ2-7	TRBD2	many	TGCAGTGCTATCCCGGGACTAGCGGGAGGAAGCGAGCAGTACTTC	CSAIPGLAGGSEQYF
TRBV20-1	TRBJ1-6	NA	NA	TGCAGTGCTAGAGAAACAGCCAATTCACCCCTCCACTTT	CSARETANSPLHF
TRBV6-6	TRBJ1-1	NA	many	TGTGCCAGCAGGGACGCGGAACTAGCTTTCTTT	CASRDAELAFF
TRBV11-2	TRBJ2-5	NA	few	TGTGCCAGCAGCATGACTGCAGGGACCCAGTACTTC	CASSMTAGTQYF
TRBV10-3	TRBJ1-5	TRBD1	NA	TGTGCCATCAGTAGGGACAGGGATCAGCCCCAGCATTTT	CAISRDRDQPQHF
TRBV4-3	TRBJ2-7	TRBD2	many	TGCGCCAGCAGCCAAGTCGGAGGACTAGCGGACTACGAGCAGTACTTC	CASSQVGGLADYEQYF
TRBV5-1	TRBJ2-7	TRBD1	many	TGCGCCAGCAGCTTCTGGACAGGTCCCTACGAGCAGTACTTC	CASSFWTGPYEQYF
TRBV7-9	TRBJ2-1	NA	many	TGTGCCAGCAGCTTATGGGCAGGGTCGAACAATGAGCAGTTCTTC	CASSLWAGSNNEQFF
TRBV3-1	TRBJ1-6	NA	many	TGTGCCAGCAGCCACCCTCCGGGGGTAGGGTCACCCCTCCACTTT	CASSHPPGVGSPLHF
TRBV5-1	TRBJ2-1	TRBD1	many	TGCGCCAGCAGCTTGGGACTTTACCGGGACAGGGACAATGAGCAGTTCTTC	CASSLGLYRDRDNEQFF
TRBV5-1	TRBJ2-7	NA	NA	TGCGCCAGCAGCTTGGGGGTAAACTCCTACGAGCAGTACTTC	CASSLGVNSYEQYF
TRBV20-1	TRBJ2-7	NA	NA	TGCAGTGCTAGAGATGCAGGGGGGACCTACGAGCAGTACTTC	CSARDAGGTYEQYF
TRBV20-1	TRBJ2-7	TRBD1	many	TGCAGTGCTTTAGGACAGGGGGGTACCTACGAGCAGTACTTC	CSALGQGGTYEQYF
TRBV20-1	TRBJ2-7	NA	few	TGCAGTGCCAGCGCCCTTAGCGGTTCCTACGAGCAGTACTTC	CSASALSGSYEQYF
TRBV5-1	TRBJ2-1	NA	many	TGCGCCAGCAGCTTGGCCTATGAGCAGTTCTTC	CASSLAYEQFF
TRBV7-9	TRBJ2-7	TRBD2	NA	TGTGCCAGCAACACGGGACTAGTGCGCGACGAGCAGTACTTC	CASNTGLVRDEQYF
TRBV27	TRBJ1-5	NA	few	TGTGCCAGCAGTTTATCGAATCAGGGCGGACAGCCCCAGCATTTT	CASSLSNQGGQPQHF
TRBV7-6	TRBJ2-1	NA	NA	TGTGCCAGCAGCTACGACGGCTACAATGAGCAGTTCTTC	CASSYDGYNEQFF